The present TCR beta chain was sequenced within a study of blood T cell repertoires in COVID-19 (TCRdb year 2020). The study in broad terms: Samples from collaborators originated in the United States, Italy and Spain and spanned both the acute and convalescent phases of COVID-19. The material from the prospective study consisted of cDNA or gDNA derived from T cells, B-cell-depleted T cells, or PBMCs. Samples came from the ongoing ImmuneRACE study (first 160 participants) plus 1,254 subjects from 6 global collaborators. HLA class I and class II types, where available, came from metadata supplied by the sample provider rather than from assay-based typing. The repertoires were made available in a free public database intended to serve as a resource for research on the immune response to SARS-CoV-2. The sample metadata nearly always contained a de-identified subject ID, COVID-19 status, age in years and sex. Subjects who had been exposed to COVID-19, were actively infected with it, or had recovered from it provided the deeply sampled blood TCRbeta repertoires that made up the dataset.

This clone appeared a few times. What this receptor recognizes is not known. Base qualities are not at hand, and no much larger clone is one base apart. Points the paper makes about the study in general: The amount of clinical and demographic metadata varied by source and participant and was provided uncurated.

Taken from cysteine to phenylalanine, the CDR3 has 14 residues. Only the CDR3 portion is preserved as DNA: 42 bases, with reading frame beginning at the first base. Germline trimming: 2 bases from V, 9 bases from J; junction bases outside gene matches: 4. CDR1 and CDR2, looked up from the germline V gene, are MRHNA and SNTAGT. The collaborating institutions used their own protocols to collect whole blood in K2EDTA tubes. Collaborator samples were shipped for TCRbeta analysis as frozen whole blood, isolated PBMCs, or DNA extracted from either sample type. The immunoSEQ Assay, a bias-controlled multiplex PCR, was used to amplify TCRbeta CDR3 regions from genomic DNA. Turning to the authors' computational methods: The number of nucleated cells in each sample was estimated from the amplification of reference gene primers within the assay. To quantify the absolute abundance of each unique TCRbeta CDR3 rearrangement, sequence reads were collapsed and filtered. For each sample, productive Simpson clonality was calculated as the square root of Simpson's diversity index over productive rearrangements. The immuneACCESS repertoire file appears here via TCRdb, limited to in-frame rearrangements. These files lack a portion of the clones; in checked studies, under half of the deficit traces to unresolved V genes, and the cause of the others is not known. The DNA gave D and trimming, while V, J and clone size come from that table. The sample has about 140,000 clones on record, roughly 80% of them singletons. The ten largest clones add up to 4.8% of the sample.

Rearrangement joined TRBV6-4 to TRBJ1-6, with 7 junctional bases fitting TRBD1. The sequence derives from a human donor in a cohort sampled during active COVID-19. Sample: peripheral blood. The DNA reads TGTGCCAGCAGTGACACCAACAGGGGTTCACCCCTCCACTTT. Its translation reads: CASSDTNRGSPLHF.